Reported below is one T cell receptor beta chain. Its target antigen remains unknown. Base qualities are missing; no much larger clone stands one base away. TCRbeta CDR3 regions were amplified from genomic DNA using the immunoSEQ Assay, a bias-controlled multiplex PCR. In the original analysis: The number of nucleated cells in each sample was estimated by amplification of reference gene primers within the assay. To quantify the absolute abundance of each unique TCRbeta CDR3 rearrangement, sequence reads were collapsed and filtered. For each sample, productive Simpson clonality was calculated by taking the square root of Simpson's diversity index across productive rearrangements. TCRdb took over this immuneACCESS table, retaining in-frame rearrangements with V and J assigned. Such tables are incomplete; in checked studies, under half of the missing clones stem from an unresolved V gene, and the remainder is unexplained. V and J calls and clone size follow that table, whereas D and trimming were derived from the DNA. A total of 200,000 to 300,000 clones appear in this sample, roughly 84% of them only once. 4% to 4.5% of the sample is held by the ten biggest clonotypes.

The collaborating institutions used their own protocols to collect whole blood in K2EDTA tubes. For TCRbeta analysis, collaborators shipped samples in one of three forms: frozen whole blood, isolated PBMCs, or DNA extracted from either of those sample types. This record belongs to a study of blood T cell repertoires in COVID-19 (dated by TCRdb to about 2020). General notes on the study: The collaborator samples originated in the United States, Italy and Spain and spanned the acute and convalescent phases of COVID-19. The material from the prospective study consisted of cDNA or gDNA derived from T cells, B-cell-depleted T cells, or PBMCs. Deeply sampled blood TCRbeta repertoires from subjects exposed to, actively infected with, or recovered from COVID-19 were included in the dataset. The repertoires were released in a freely available public database meant as a resource for research on the immune response to SARS-CoV-2. The samples were drawn from two sources: the first 160 participants of the ongoing ImmuneRACE study, and 1,000 to 1,500 subjects contributed by 6 global collaborators. A de-identified subject ID, COVID-19 status, age in years and sex were almost always included in the sample metadata. Where available, HLA class I and class II types were taken from metadata supplied by the sample provider and were not determined by assay-based typing. Here is what the overall study found, with its caveats: The quantity of clinical and demographic metadata differed by source and by participant and was supplied without curation.

CDR1 MNHEY and CDR2 SMNVEV are derived from the germline V gene (reference sequence). The CDR3 spans 15 residues, from the cysteine through the phenylalanine. Kept here is only the CDR3 DNA, which spans 45 bases and is read in frame from base 1. V is pruned by 6 bases and J by 6 bases, leaving 10 bases of the junction without a gene match. The receptor chain draws on TRBV27 and TRBJ2-1; 8 of the junction bases match TRBD2. The sample consisted of peripheral blood. The source is a man between 60 and 70 years old with acute or convalescent COVID-19. Here the CDR3 is given as CASSPLAAVGNEQFF. The DNA sequence follows: TGTGCCAGCAGCCCACTAGCGGCGGTAGGCAATGAGCAGTTCTTC.